This passage covers 5 T cell receptor beta chains from one sample sequenced in a study of post-analysis software for immune sequencing data. Whole-study results and caveats: Relative to controls, patients had several TRBV segments at higher frequency, with TRBV5-6, TRBV5-1 and TRBV20-1 among these.

These receptors' targets are unknown. Unique-molecular-identifier-tagged TCR beta cDNA libraries were used. TCRdb reprocessed the PCR reads with MiXCR, giving one entry per CDR3 protein. The data hold roughly 870,000 distinct CDR3 sequences, with approximately 53% observed a single time. The specimen was blood. The receptors were gathered from a girl under 18 with multiple sclerosis.

The rearrangement links TRBV9 to TRBJ2-7, with a weak D call TRBD2 (6 bases). V was clipped by 3 bases and J by 2 bases, with 9 bases between them. The germline V gene has CDR1 SGDLS and CDR2 YYNGEE. This CDR3 is built from 13 residues. CDR3 in amino acids: CASSGDLTYEQYF. The CDR3 DNA reads TGTGCCAGCAGCGGGGACTTGACCTACGAGCAGTACTTC.

This clonotype appeared a single time. J is TRBJ2-1 and V is TRBV7-3, with 14 bases that match TRBD2. CDR1 and CDR2 (germline): SGHTA, FQGTGA. CDR3 length: 17 amino acids. V was pared by 0 bases and J by 6 bases, with 4 bases of the junction left unmatched. Here the CDR3 reads CASSLTAGLAGANEQFF. The DNA of the CDR3 is TGTGCCAGCAGCTTAACGGCGGGACTAGCGGGGGCCAATGAGCAGTTCTTC.

The chain is built from TRBV20-1 and TRBJ1-1; perhaps TRBD1 as D (6 bases). CDR3 size: 16 residues. V was pared by 0 bases and J by 1 base, with 15 bases between. The germline CDR1 and CDR2 sequences are DFQATT and SNEGSKA (reference sequence). CDR3 sequence (DNA): TGCAGTGCTAGAGATCGACAGGCGACACGGAACACTGAAGCTTTCTTT. This gives the protein CSARDRQATRNTEAFF.

V is TRBV12-3 or TRBV12-4 and J is TRBJ2-1, with TRBD1 as a possible D gene (6 bases). CDR3 length: 13 amino acids. V was trimmed by 6 bases and J by 5 bases, leaving 11 bases between them. CDR3: CASSVTGHNEQFF. The CDR3 DNA follows: TGTGCCAGCAGCGTTACAGGGCACAATGAGCAGTTCTTC.

The chain joins TRBV10-3 to TRBJ2-7; 11 bases are a match to TRBD2. The J call may be incorrect, as the DNA end agrees better with TRBJ2-5. CDR3 length: 15 residues. Germline loops: CDR1 ENHRY, CDR2 SYGVKD. The CDR3 region has the DNA TGTGCCATCAGTCAGACTAGCGGGATAGGGGAGACCCAGTACTTC. It is translated as CAISQTSGIGETQYF.